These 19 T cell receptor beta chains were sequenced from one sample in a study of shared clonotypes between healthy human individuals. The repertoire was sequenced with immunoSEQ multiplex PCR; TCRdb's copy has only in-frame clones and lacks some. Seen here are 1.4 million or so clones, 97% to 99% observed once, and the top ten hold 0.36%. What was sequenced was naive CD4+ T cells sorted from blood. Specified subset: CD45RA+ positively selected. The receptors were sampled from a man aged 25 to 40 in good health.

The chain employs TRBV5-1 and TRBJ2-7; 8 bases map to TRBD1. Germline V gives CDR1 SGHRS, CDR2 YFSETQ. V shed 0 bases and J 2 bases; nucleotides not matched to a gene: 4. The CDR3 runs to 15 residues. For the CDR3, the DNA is TGCGCCAGCAGCTTGGCTGGACAGGGACCCTACGAGCAGTACTTC. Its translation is CASSLAGQGPYEQYF.

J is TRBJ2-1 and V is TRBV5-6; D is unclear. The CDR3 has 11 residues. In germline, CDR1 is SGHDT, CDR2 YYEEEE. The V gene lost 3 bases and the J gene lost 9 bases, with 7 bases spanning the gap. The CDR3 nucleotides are TGTGCCAGCAGCTCCGTCGCTGAGCAGTTCTTC. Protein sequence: CASSSVAEQFF.

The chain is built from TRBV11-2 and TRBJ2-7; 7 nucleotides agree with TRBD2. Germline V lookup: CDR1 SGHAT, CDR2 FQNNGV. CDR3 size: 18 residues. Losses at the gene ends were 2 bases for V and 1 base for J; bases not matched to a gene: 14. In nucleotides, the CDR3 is TGTGCCAGCAGCTTATCCCCCTCGCGGGAGAGAATTTCCTACGAGCAGTACTTC. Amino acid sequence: CASSLSPSRERISYEQYF.

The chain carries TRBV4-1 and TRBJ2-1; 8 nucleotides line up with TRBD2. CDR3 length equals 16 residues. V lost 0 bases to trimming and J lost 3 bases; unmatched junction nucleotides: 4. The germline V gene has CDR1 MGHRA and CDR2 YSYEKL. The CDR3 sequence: CASSQEKRESYNEQFF. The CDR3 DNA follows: TGCGCCAGCAGCCAAGAGAAGCGGGAGAGCTACAATGAGCAGTTCTTC.

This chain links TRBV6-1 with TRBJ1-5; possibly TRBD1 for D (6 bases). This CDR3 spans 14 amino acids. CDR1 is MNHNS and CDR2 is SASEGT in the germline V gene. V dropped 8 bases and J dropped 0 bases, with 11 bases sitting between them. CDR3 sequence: CASLGQISNQPQHF. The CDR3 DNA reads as TGTGCCAGCCTCGGACAGATTAGCAATCAGCCCCAGCATTTT.

The DNA for the CDR3 is TGTGCCAGCAGCTTGTGGGGGATTCAGTACTTC. Encoded protein: CASSLWGIQYF. The chain employs TRBV7-2 and TRBJ2-4; D assignment may be TRBD1 or TRBD2 (5 bases each). This CDR3 spans 11 amino acids. The germline CDR1 and CDR2 sequences are SGHTA and FQGNSA. Between the trimmed V and J ends, which lost 3 bases and 10 bases, there was a span of 7 bases. The whole variable domain, remainder taken from reference TRBV7-2 and TRBJ2-4, is GAGVSQSPSNKVTEKGKDVELRCDPISGHTALYWYRQSLGQGLEFLIYFQGNSAPDKSGLPSDRFSAERTGGSVSTLTIQRTQQEDSAVYLCASSLWGIQYFGAGTRLSVL.

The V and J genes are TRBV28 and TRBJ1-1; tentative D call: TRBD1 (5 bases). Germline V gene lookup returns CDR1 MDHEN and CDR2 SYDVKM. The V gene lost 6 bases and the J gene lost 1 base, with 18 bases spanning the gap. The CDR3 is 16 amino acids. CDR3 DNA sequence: TGTGCCAGCAGAATCACCCCCGCAGGGAAGAACACTGAAGCTTTCTTT. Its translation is CASRITPAGKNTEAFF.

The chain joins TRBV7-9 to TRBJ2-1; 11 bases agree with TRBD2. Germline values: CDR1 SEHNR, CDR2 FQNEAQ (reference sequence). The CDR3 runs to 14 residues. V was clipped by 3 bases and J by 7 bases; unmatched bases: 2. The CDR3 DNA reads TGTGCCAGCAGCTTTACTAGCGGGAGTAATGAGCAGTTCTTC. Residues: CASSFTSGSNEQFF.

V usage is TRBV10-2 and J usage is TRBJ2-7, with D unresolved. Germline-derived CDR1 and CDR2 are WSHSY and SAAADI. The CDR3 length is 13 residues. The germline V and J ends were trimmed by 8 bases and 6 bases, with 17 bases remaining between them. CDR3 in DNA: TGCGCCAGCTGCCGGGCCCCGGCGTCCGAGCAGTACTTC. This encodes CASCRAPASEQYF.

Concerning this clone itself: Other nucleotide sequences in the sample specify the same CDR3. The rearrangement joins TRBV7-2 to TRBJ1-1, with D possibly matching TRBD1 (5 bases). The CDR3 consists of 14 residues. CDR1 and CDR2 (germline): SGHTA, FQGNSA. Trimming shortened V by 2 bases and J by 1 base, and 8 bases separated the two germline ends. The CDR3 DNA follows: TGTGCCAGCAGCTTACTGGGGGAGAACACTGAAGCTTTCTTT. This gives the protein CASSLLGENTEAFF.

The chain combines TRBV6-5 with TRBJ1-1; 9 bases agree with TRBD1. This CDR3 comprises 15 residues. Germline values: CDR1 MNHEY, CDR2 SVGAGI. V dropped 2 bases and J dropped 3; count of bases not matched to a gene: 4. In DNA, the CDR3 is TGTGCCAGCAGTTACCCGACAGGGGGTTACACTGAAGCTTTCTTT. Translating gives CASSYPTGGYTEAFF.

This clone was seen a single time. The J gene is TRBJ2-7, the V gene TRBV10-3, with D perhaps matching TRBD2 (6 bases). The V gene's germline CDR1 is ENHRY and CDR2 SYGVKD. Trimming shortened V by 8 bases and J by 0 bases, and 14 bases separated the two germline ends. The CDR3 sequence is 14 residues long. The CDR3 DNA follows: TGTGCCATCGGAGGGGAGCCTAGCTCCTACGAGCAGTACTTC. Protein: CAIGGEPSSYEQYF.

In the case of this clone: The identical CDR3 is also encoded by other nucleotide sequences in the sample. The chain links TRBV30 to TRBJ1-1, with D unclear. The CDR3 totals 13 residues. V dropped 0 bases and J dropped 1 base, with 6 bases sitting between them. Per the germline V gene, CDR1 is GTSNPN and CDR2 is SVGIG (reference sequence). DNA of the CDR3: TGTGCCTGGAGTGTGTCTGCGAACACTGAAGCTTTCTTT. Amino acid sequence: CAWSVSANTEAFF.

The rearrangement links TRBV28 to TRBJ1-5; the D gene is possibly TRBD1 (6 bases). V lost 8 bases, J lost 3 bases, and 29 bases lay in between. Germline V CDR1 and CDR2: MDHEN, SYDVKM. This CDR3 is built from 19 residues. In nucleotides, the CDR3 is TGTGCCAGCCAATTAAGGGGGATCGGGGCCGAATCCCCCAATCAGCCCCAGCATTTT. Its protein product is CASQLRGIGAESPNQPQHF.

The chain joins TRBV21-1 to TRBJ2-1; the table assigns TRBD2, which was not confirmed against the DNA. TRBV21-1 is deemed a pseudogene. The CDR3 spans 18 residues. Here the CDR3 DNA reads TGTGCCAGCAGCAAACTAAGGGCGGAGGTAGCGGGAGACGTTGAGCAGTTCTTC. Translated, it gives CASSKLRAEVAGDVEQFF.

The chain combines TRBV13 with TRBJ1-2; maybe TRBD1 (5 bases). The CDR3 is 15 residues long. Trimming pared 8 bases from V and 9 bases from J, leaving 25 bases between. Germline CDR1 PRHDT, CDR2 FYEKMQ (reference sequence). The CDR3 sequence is CASRSLWAGRVSYTF. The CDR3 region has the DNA TGTGCCAGCCGCAGCTTATGGGCAGGGAGGGTGAGCTACACCTTC.

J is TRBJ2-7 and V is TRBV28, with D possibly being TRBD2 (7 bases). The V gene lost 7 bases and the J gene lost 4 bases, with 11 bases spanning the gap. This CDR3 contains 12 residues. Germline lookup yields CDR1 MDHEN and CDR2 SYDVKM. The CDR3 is CASIGGLYEQYF. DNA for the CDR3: TGTGCCAGCATCGGGGGGCTTTACGAGCAGTACTTC. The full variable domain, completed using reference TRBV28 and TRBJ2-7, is DVKVTQSSRYLVKRTGEKVFLECVQDMDHENMFWYRQDPGLGLRLIYFSYDVKMKEKGDIPEGYSVSREKKERFSLILESASTNQTSMYLCASIGGLYEQYFGPGTRLTVT.

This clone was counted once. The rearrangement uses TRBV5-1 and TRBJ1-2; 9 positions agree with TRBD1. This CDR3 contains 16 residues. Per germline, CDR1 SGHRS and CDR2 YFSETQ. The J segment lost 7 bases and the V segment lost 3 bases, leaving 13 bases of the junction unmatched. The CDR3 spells CASSSSGTGLSGGYTF. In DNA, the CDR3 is TGCGCCAGCAGCTCTTCCGGGACAGGGCTGAGTGGTGGCTACACCTTC.

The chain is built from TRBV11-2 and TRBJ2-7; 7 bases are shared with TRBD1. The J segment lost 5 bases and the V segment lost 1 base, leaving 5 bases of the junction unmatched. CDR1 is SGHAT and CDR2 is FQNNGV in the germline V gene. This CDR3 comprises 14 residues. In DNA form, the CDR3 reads TGTGCCAGCAGCTTAGTAGGGGGCAACGACGAGCAGTACTTC. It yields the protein CASSLVGGNDEQYF.